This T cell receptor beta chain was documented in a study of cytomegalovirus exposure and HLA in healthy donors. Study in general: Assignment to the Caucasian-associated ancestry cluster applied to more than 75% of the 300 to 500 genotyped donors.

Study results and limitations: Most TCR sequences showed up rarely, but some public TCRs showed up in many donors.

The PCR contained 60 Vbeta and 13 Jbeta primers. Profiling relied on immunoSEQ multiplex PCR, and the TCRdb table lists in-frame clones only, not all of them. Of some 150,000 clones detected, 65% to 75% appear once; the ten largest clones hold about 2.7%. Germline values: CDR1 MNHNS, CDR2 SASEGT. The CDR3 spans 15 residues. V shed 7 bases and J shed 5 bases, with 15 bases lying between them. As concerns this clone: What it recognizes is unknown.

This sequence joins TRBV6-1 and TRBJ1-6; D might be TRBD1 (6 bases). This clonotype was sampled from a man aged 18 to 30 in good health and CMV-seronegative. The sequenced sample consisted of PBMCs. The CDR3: CASNQQGMHNSPLHF. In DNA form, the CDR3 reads TGTGCCAGCAACCAACAGGGAATGCATAATTCACCCCTCCACTTT.